Presented here are 18 T cell receptor beta chains from one specimen sequenced in a study of blood T cells in healthy people across ages. A second PCR of about 7 to 12 cycles used a sample-barcoded 5' primer and a J-beta primer mix. TCRdb called the 5' RACE reads again in MiXCR, with one record for every CDR3 protein. Among approximately 800,000 distinct CDR3 sequences listed, roughly 56% were seen once. Sequencing was carried out using blood. All receptors come from a middle-aged man in good health.

This chain links TRBV7-6 with TRBJ2-1; tentatively, D is TRBD1 (6 bases). The germline V gene encodes CDR1 SGHVS and CDR2 FNYEAQ. The CDR3 covers 15 residues. V lost 0 bases to trimming and J lost 5 bases, with 11 bases between them. The CDR3 spells CASSLAGQINNEQFF. The CDR3 DNA reads as TGTGCCAGCAGCTTAGCTGGACAGATTAACAATGAGCAGTTCTTC.

This clonotype was observed at least ten times. The V call is TRBV20-1, the J call TRBJ2-4; D uncertain. V lost 0 bases and J lost 1, with 7 bases in between. The germline V gene has CDR1 DFQATT and CDR2 SNEGSKA (reference sequence). CDR3 length: 14 amino acids. DNA for the CDR3: TGCAGTGCTAGAGATGCCGGTGCCAAAAACATTCAGTACTTC. Encoded protein: CSARDAGAKNIQYF.

This clonotype occurred a few times. The CDR3 reads CASSVYSGGANEQFF. DNA for the CDR3: TGTGCCAGCAGCGTATATAGCGGGGGGGCCAATGAGCAGTTCTTC. The chain uses TRBV9 and TRBJ2-1, with 11 nucleotides matching TRBD2. The ends lost 1 base at V and 6 bases at J; junction bases unmatched: 3. The germline CDR1 and CDR2 sequences are SGDLS and YYNGEE. The CDR3 runs 15 residues.

This clonotype was recorded once. The rearrangement links TRBV12-3 or TRBV12-4 to TRBJ1-6; 7 nucleotides match TRBD1. This CDR3 region has 17 residues. V dropped 3 bases and J dropped 10; count of bases not matched to a gene: 15. The CDR3 loop is CASSFNRQGMERSPLHF. The CDR3 DNA reads as TGTGCCAGCAGTTTCAACAGACAGGGTATGGAGAGGTCACCCCTCCACTTT.

The rearrangement links TRBV12-3 or TRBV12-4 to TRBJ2-7; D is perhaps TRBD2 (6 bases). V dropped 8 bases and J dropped 5 bases, with 13 bases sitting between them. The CDR3 spans 12 residues. CDR3 residues: CASRGGANEQYF. As DNA, the CDR3 is TGTGCCAGCCGAGGAGGGGCCAACGAGCAGTACTTC.

The chain uses TRBV5-1 and TRBJ1-3; D is unclear. Germline loops: CDR1 SGHRS, CDR2 YFSETQ. The V end lost 4 bases, the J end lost 0 bases, and 14 bases lay between the germline ends. This CDR3 has 16 residues. The CDR3 DNA sequence: TGCGCCAGCAGCCCCGGGCCTCAGAGCTCTGGAAACACCATATATTTT. Translated: CASSPGPQSSGNTIYF.

V is TRBV5-6 and J is TRBJ1-5; D is ambiguous. The V gene's germline CDR1 is SGHDT and CDR2 YYEEEE. V shed 0 bases and J shed 6 bases, with 16 bases lying between them. The CDR3 is made up of 16 amino acids. DNA of the CDR3: TGTGCCAGCAGCTTGGGGGCGTCTGTTCGTGGTCAGCCCCAGCATTTT. Protein: CASSLGASVRGQPQHF. Supplemented by reference TRBV5-6 and TRBJ1-5, the full variable domain reads DAGVTQSPTHLIKTRGQQVTLRCSPKSGHDTVSWYQQALGQGPQFIFQYYEEEERQRGNFPDRFSGHQFPNYSSELNVNALLLGDSALYLCASSLGASVRGQPQHFGDGTRLSIL.

In nucleotides, the CDR3 is TGCAGTGCTCCTTCCGGGGCCGCCGGTACGCAGTATTTT. Protein sequence: CSAPSGAAGTQYF. The V call is TRBV20-1, the J call TRBJ2-3, with D possibly being TRBD1 or TRBD2 (5 bases each). Germline V CDR1 and CDR2: DFQATT, SNEGSKA (reference sequence). The CDR3 loop spans 13 amino acids. V lost 5 bases to trimming and J lost 8 bases, with 17 bases between them.

This clonotype showed up just once. V and J are TRBV2 and TRBJ2-1, with 8 bases identical to TRBD2. After removal of 7 bases from V and 5 bases from J, the junction contained 10 bases not matched to a gene. Per the germline V gene, CDR1 is SNHLY and CDR2 is FYNNEI. The CDR3 totals 15 residues. The CDR3 sequence: CASTWPGLVDNEQFF. CDR3 bases: TGTGCCAGCACCTGGCCGGGACTAGTCGACAATGAGCAGTTCTTC.

This clonotype was counted only a few times. The chain joins TRBV20-1 to TRBJ2-5; TRBD1 matches at 7 bases. V lost 4 bases, J lost 7 bases, and 12 bases stayed unmatched. CDR1 is DFQATT, CDR2 SNEGSKA, per germline (reference sequence). This CDR3 region has 14 residues. The CDR3 sequence is CSANDRDKLWTQYF. For the CDR3, the DNA is TGCAGTGCTAATGACAGGGATAAATTGTGGACCCAGTACTTC.

The chain has TRBV20-1 and TRBJ2-1; 9 bases are shared with TRBD2. This CDR3 is 15 amino acids long. Germline V CDR1 and CDR2: DFQATT, SNEGSKA (reference sequence). The ends lost 7 bases at V and 3 bases at J; junction bases unmatched: 10. This chain's CDR3 is CSVSGSGLIYNEQFF. The CDR3 DNA sequence: TGCAGTGTTAGCGGGAGCGGTCTCATCTACAATGAGCAGTTCTTC.

The V and J genes are TRBV20-1 and TRBJ1-1, with a tentative D call TRBD1 (6 bases). Trimming removed 2 bases from V and 7 bases from J, with 17 bases in between. The CDR3 spans 14 residues. Germline-derived CDR1 and CDR2 are DFQATT and SNEGSKA (reference sequence). This CDR3 is CSARRGDGQLEAFF. For the CDR3, the DNA is TGCAGTGCTAGAAGGGGGGATGGACAGCTTGAAGCTTTCTTT.

The chain has TRBV7-9 and TRBJ2-1, with 15 bases lining up with TRBD2. The V gene's germline CDR1 is SEHNR and CDR2 FQNEAQ (reference sequence). The J segment lost 14 bases and the V segment lost 2 bases, leaving 13 bases of the junction unmatched. The CDR3 has 17 amino acids. The CDR3 bases are TGTGCCAGCAGCTTAACAAGTACCGGGACTAGCGGGGGGAGTGAGTTCTTC. It codes for CASSLTSTGTSGGSEFF.

The J gene is TRBJ2-7, the V gene TRBV7-6; TRBD2 matches at 9 bases. The junction had 23 bases not matched to a gene; V was cut back by 1 base and J by 4 bases. Looked up from germline, CDR1 is SGHVS and CDR2 is FNYEAQ. This CDR3 is 21 amino acids long. The CDR3 region is CASSLVPPGTSSREEVYEQYF. The CDR3 DNA is TGTGCCAGCAGCTTAGTCCCCCCTGGGACTAGCTCCAGAGAGGAAGTGTACGAGCAGTACTTC.

The gene calls are TRBV4-2 and TRBJ1-2; unclear D gene. V lost 0 bases and J lost 7, with 18 bases in between. The germline V gene has CDR1 LGHNA and CDR2 YNFKEQ. This CDR3 is built from 16 residues. CDR3 DNA sequence: TGTGCCAGCAGCCAAGATCTGGCCTCAGTCGTTAGTGGCTACACCTTC. Translating gives CASSQDLASVVSGYTF.

This chain joins TRBV20-1 and TRBJ2-7; TRBD2 is a possible D gene (5 bases). The CDR3 extends over 12 amino acids. In germline, CDR1 is DFQATT, CDR2 SNEGSKA (reference sequence). V lost 5 bases, J lost 7 bases, and 15 bases lay in between. The DNA of the CDR3 is TGCAGTGCTCCGAGGGAAAACAATGAGCAGTACTTC. Its protein product is CSAPRENNEQYF.

J is TRBJ2-3 and V is TRBV7-2; TRBD1 agrees at 7 bases. Per the germline V gene, CDR1 is SGHTA and CDR2 is FQGNSA. The V gene end was trimmed by 2 bases and the J gene end by 6 bases; junction bases not matched to a gene: 5. The CDR3 is made up of 14 amino acids. The chain's CDR3 is CASSLHLQGDTQYF. CDR3 DNA: TGTGCCAGCAGCTTACACTTACAGGGGGATACGCAGTATTTT.

The rearrangement links TRBV7-2 to TRBJ2-3; TRBD1 or TRBD2 may be the D gene (6 bases each). Trimming removed 1 base at V and 5 bases at J, with 13 bases between. The CDR3 runs 15 residues. CDR1 SGHTA and CDR2 FQGNSA come from the germline V gene. The CDR3 bases are TGTGCCAGCAGCTTAGGGGGGGCCCCGGGAGATACGCAGTATTTT. Translating gives CASSLGGAPGDTQYF.